A selection of T cell receptor beta chains follows, all from one sample in a study of CD4 T cells in relation to SARS-CoV-2 and coronaviruses. Produced via immunoSEQ multiplex PCR; TCRdb's table is partial and in-frame only. The top ten hold about a sixth of the sample, which has approximately 17,000 clones, approximately 78% seen once. No antigens are known for them. Sequencing was carried out using CD4+ T cells from PBMCs, cultured in vitro. Receptors originate from a human donor in good health. Each CDR3 is given with its conserved first and last residue. A D gene is named only where the DNA matches it firmly. Size tells how often a clone was seen (once, few, many) or the class of an expanded clone, and some rows leave it out.

>TRBD2|TRBJ2-1|TRBV5-1|few
TGCGCCAGCAGCGTGGGACTAGCGGGAGACAATGAGCAGTTCTTC
CASSVGLAGDNEQFF
>TRBD1|TRBJ2-1|TRBV18|.
TGTGCCAGCTCACCTTGGACAGGGCTGGACAATGAGCAGTTCTTC
CASSPWTGLDNEQFF
>.|TRBJ2-7|TRBV15|.
TGTGCCACCAGCGGCGGATCGTCTAGGGACTACGAGCAGTACTTC
CATSGGSSRDYEQYF
>TRBD2|TRBJ2-2|TRBV10-1|.
TGCGCCAGCAGTGAGTCGGGGAGGACTAGCCCCCGGGAGCTGTTTTTT
CASSESGRTSPRELFF
>.|TRBJ1-6|TRBV2|.
TGTGCCAGCACCGGACTGCCTAATTCACCCCTCCACTTT
CASTGLPNSPLHF
>.|TRBJ2-3|TRBV13|.
TGTGCCAGCAGCTTAGGTGTCCAGCCCGACACAGATACGCAGTATTTT
CASSLGVQPDTDTQYF
>.|TRBJ2-7|TRBV4-1|.
TGCGCCAGCAGCCAAGTTTTGAGTAGCGAACGGCACGAGCAGTACTTC
CASSQVLSSERHEQYF
>.|TRBJ1-3|TRBV6-5|.
TGTGCCAGCATTTCCTCTGGAAACACCATATATTTT
CASISSGNTIYF
>.|TRBJ2-1|TRBV21-1|.
TGTGCCAGGAGAAGTAAGTTAATTGGGGGCTACAATGAGCAGTTCTTC
CARRSKLIGGYNEQFF
>.|TRBJ2-7|TRBV5-6|.
TGTGCCAGCAGCTTGGATCGGGGGAAATCCTACGAGCAGTACTTC
CASSLDRGKSYEQYF
>TRBD1|TRBJ2-7|TRBV7-9|.
TGTGCCAGCAGCTTACCCGGGACAGGGGGCTTCTACGAGCAGTACTTC
CASSLPGTGGFYEQYF
>.|TRBJ2-6|TRBV18|medium-sized
TGTGCCAGCTCACAACAGGGTAGTGGCTCTGGGGCCAACGTCCTGACTTTC
CASSQQGSGSGANVLTF
>.|TRBJ2-5|TRBV5-4|.
TGTGCCAGCAGCTCGGGGACCGACATCCAAGAGACCCAGTACTTC
CASSSGTDIQETQYF
>.|TRBJ2-2|TRBV5-1|.
TGCGCCAGCAGCTTGGATAGTTCGGGGGCCCGATTTTTT
CASSLDSSGARFF
>.|TRBJ2-3|TRBV29-1|.
TGCAGCGTTGGTGAGGGCTCAGATACGCAGTATTTT
CSVGEGSDTQYF
>.|TRBJ2-5|TRBV6-5|once
TGTGCCAGCGGTAGGCAGCCCCAAGAGACCCAGTACTTC
CASGRQPQETQYF
>TRBD1|TRBJ1-1|TRBV29-1|.
TGCAGCGTCGCAGGGGGTAGTGAAGCTTTCTTT
CSVAGGSEAFF
>TRBD1|TRBJ2-3|TRBV10-3|.
TGTGCCATCAGCCGGACAGGGGAAGTGGGGACAGATACGCAGTATTTT
CAISRTGEVGTDTQYF